This TCR beta chain was identified during a study of CD8 T cells in ankylosing spondylitis. One entry per CDR3 protein, called by TCRdb with MiXCR from the 5' RACE reads. This sample has roughly 91,000 distinct CDR3 sequences, with roughly 8.3% found just once. The trim removed 4 bases at V and 4 bases at J, leaving 2 bases unmatched. Looked up from germline, CDR1 is SGHNT and CDR2 is YENEEA. The CDR3 loop spans 13 amino acids. The genes are TRBV11-3 and TRBJ2-3; 7 bases match TRBD1. The sample comprised blood, either unsorted or a sorted T cell fraction (not recorded which). This receptor was obtained from a male donor with ankylosing spondylitis or in good health (not recorded which). The CDR3 protein is CASSYRGADTQYF. The CDR3 region has the DNA TGTGCCAGCAGCTACAGGGGAGCAGATACGCAGTATTTT.